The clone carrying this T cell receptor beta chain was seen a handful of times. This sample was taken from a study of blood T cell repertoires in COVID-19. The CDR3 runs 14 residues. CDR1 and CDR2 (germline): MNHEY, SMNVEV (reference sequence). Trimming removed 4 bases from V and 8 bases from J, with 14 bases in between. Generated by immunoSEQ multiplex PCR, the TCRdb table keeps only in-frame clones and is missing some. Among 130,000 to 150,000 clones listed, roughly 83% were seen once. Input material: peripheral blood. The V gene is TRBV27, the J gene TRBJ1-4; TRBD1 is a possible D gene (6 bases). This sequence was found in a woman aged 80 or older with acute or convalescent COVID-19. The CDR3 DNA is TGTGCCAGCAGTTACGGGGGGCTGGCAGAAAAACTGTTTTTT. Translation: CASSYGGLAEKLFF.